These 28 T cell receptor beta chains came from one sample sequenced in a study of memory CD4+ T cells and cytomegalovirus serostatus (dated by TCRdb to the late 2010s). Library preparation used the immunoSEQ multiplex PCR assay. TCRdb provides this immuneACCESS table in a form limited to in-frame rearrangements. Some clones are lacking; in checked studies, under half of them reflect an unresolved V gene, and why the rest are absent is not known. For this sample the table gives about 61,000 clones, of which 80% to 85% were detected only once. The top ten clonotypes cover around 0.9% of the sample. Single viable CD3+CD4+CD8-CD45RO+ cells were sorted as memory CD4+ T cells on a FACSAria II. Sequencing input: memory CD4+ T cells from blood. The origin of the receptors is an adult in good health and CMV-seronegative.

This chain uses TRBV30 with TRBJ2-7; D is perhaps TRBD1 (6 bases). With 0 bases removed from V and 9 bases from J, the gap between germline ends came to 12 bases. This CDR3 has 12 residues. The V gene's germline CDR1 is GTSNPN and CDR2 SVGIG (reference sequence). CDR3 DNA: TGTGCCTGGAGTGTACTGGGGGCGAGGCAGTACTTC. As protein: CAWSVLGARQYF.

The genes are TRBV2 and TRBJ2-3, with 8 bases lining up with TRBD2. V trimming: 6 bases; J trimming: 1 base; junction bases outside the gene matches: 9. Per the germline V gene, CDR1 is SNHLY and CDR2 is FYNNEI. The CDR3 contains 16 residues. CDR3 in DNA: TGTGCCAGCAGCGGCGGGGGGCGGGGTGGCACAGATACGCAGTATTTT. Translation: CASSGGGRGGTDTQYF.

This clone was counted once. The genes are TRBV11-2 and TRBJ2-2; D is undetermined. The CDR3 extends over 13 amino acids. Trimming cost V 5 bases and J 7 bases, with 11 bases left between them. Per the germline V gene, CDR1 is SGHAT and CDR2 is FQNNGV. CDR3 bases: TGTGCCAGCAGCACAACAGTCGGCGGGGAGCTGTTTTTT. Translated, it gives CASSTTVGGELFF. The complete variable domain, with remaining parts taken from reference TRBV11-2 and TRBJ2-2, reads EAGVAQSPRYKIIEKRQSVAFWCNPISGHATLYWYQQILGQGPKLLIQFQNNGVVDDSQLPKDRFSAERLKGVDSTLKIQPAKLEDSAVYLCASSTTVGGELFFGEGSRLTVL.

The V gene is TRBV19, the J gene TRBJ2-1; D unresolved. CDR3 length equals 13 residues. Germline CDR1 is LNHDA and CDR2 is SQIVND (reference sequence). Trimming shortened V by 6 bases and J by 0 bases, and 6 bases separated the two germline ends. CDR3: CASSRSSYNEQFF. CDR3 in DNA: TGTGCCAGTAGCCGCAGCTCCTACAATGAGCAGTTCTTC.

The V gene is TRBV2, the J gene TRBJ1-5; unclear D gene. The ends were cut back, 7 bases at V and 1 base at J, with 17 bases in the middle. The CDR3 runs 16 residues. Germline V gene data show CDR1 as SNHLY and CDR2 as FYNNEI. The CDR3 DNA reads as TGTGCCAGCACCCCGCGAACTCCAGCAAGCAATCAGCCCCAGCATTTT. This sequence encodes CASTPRTPASNQPQHF. Together with reference TRBV2 and TRBJ1-5, the CDR3 gives the full variable domain: EPEVTQTPSHQVTQMGQEVILRCVPISNHLYFYWYRQILGQKVEFLVSFYNNEISEKSEIFDDQFSVERPDGSNFTLKIRSTKLEDSAMYFCASTPRTPASNQPQHFGDGTRLSIL.

This chain uses TRBV6-5 with TRBJ2-7; 10 bases are shared with TRBD1. Germline CDR1 and CDR2: MNHEY and SVGAGI. This CDR3 spans 13 amino acids. Losses at the gene ends were 6 bases for V and 2 bases for J; bases not matched to a gene: 1. CDR3 nucleotides: TGTGCCAGCAGGGGGACAGGGGCCTACGAGCAGTACTTC. Translating gives CASRGTGAYEQYF.

This chain links TRBV6-7 with TRBJ1-1; TRBD1 is a possible D gene (5 bases). TRBV6-7 is flagged as an ORF with uncertain function. This CDR3 is 14 amino acids long. Trimming pared 6 bases from V and 0 bases from J, leaving 11 bases between. The DNA of the CDR3 is TGTGCCAGCAGAGAGGGGCTGGTGAACACTGAAGCTTTCTTT. As protein: CASREGLVNTEAFF.

The chain combines TRBV4-2 with TRBJ2-3; D is ambiguous. The length of the CDR3 is 12 residues. CDR1 is LGHNA, CDR2 YNFKEQ, per germline. The V gene lost 4 bases and the J gene lost 1 base, with 3 bases spanning the gap. The DNA of the CDR3 is TGTGCCAGCAGCCCCCGCACAGATACGCAGTATTTT. Amino acids: CASSPRTDTQYF.

The chain joins TRBV2 to TRBJ2-6; D unclear. Looked up from germline, CDR1 is SNHLY and CDR2 is FYNNEI. The CDR3 contains 15 residues. V dropped 2 bases and J dropped 0 bases, with 5 bases sitting between them. CDR3 sequence: CASSERSSGANVLTF. Here the CDR3 DNA reads TGTGCCAGCAGTGAAAGGTCCTCTGGGGCCAACGTCCTGACTTTC.

The V gene is TRBV27, the J gene TRBJ2-7, with 12 bases lining up with TRBD2. Germline loops: CDR1 MNHEY, CDR2 SMNVEV (reference sequence). The trim removed 6 bases at V and 3 bases at J, leaving 3 bases unmatched. CDR3 size: 14 residues. In DNA, the CDR3 is TGTGCCAGCAGGCTGACTAGCGGGAGCTACGAGCAGTACTTC. The encoded protein is CASRLTSGSYEQYF.

The rearrangement uses TRBV5-5 and TRBJ1-4, with 8 bases that match TRBD1. Per germline, CDR1 SGHKS and CDR2 YYEKEE (reference sequence). CDR3 length: 14 amino acids. J gave up 8 bases and V 4 bases, and 7 bases lay outside the gene matches. Written as DNA, the CDR3 is TGTGCCAGCAGCCAGGGGGCGACGGAAGAAAAACTGTTTTTT. Protein product: CASSQGATEEKLFF.

The rearrangement joins TRBV11-2 to TRBJ1-1, with unresolved D. Deletions cut 5 bases from V and 1 base from J, with 11 bases between. Germline V gene data show CDR1 as SGHAT and CDR2 as FQNNGV. This CDR3 contains 14 residues. The CDR3 nucleotides are TGTGCCAGCAGCAATAGCCTCCCGAACACTGAAGCTTTCTTT. It codes for CASSNSLPNTEAFF.

The V gene is TRBV27, the J gene TRBJ1-1; maybe TRBD1 (5 bases). V was shortened by 6 bases and J by 4 bases, with 15 bases between the two germline ends. CDR3 length: 14 residues. The germline gives CDR1 MNHEY, CDR2 SMNVEV (reference sequence). The CDR3 nucleotides are TGTGCCAGCAGACTACAGGTACGGGGCACTGAAGCTTTCTTT. Translated, it gives CASRLQVRGTEAFF.

The rearrangement links TRBV6-1 to TRBJ1-1, with D tentatively TRBD1 (5 bases). Germline V lookup: CDR1 MNHNS, CDR2 SASEGT. This CDR3 has 11 residues. Deletions cut 8 bases from V and 7 bases from J, with 11 bases between. The DNA of the CDR3 is TGTGCCAGCGCACGGGGCATTGAAGCTTTCTTT. Translated, it gives CASARGIEAFF.

This clone was recorded once. The rearrangement uses TRBV19 and TRBJ1-2; TRBD1 matches at 8 bases. The V gene end was trimmed by 5 bases and the J gene end by 0 bases; junction bases not matched to a gene: 11. Germline values: CDR1 LNHDA, CDR2 SQIVND (reference sequence). The CDR3 spans 17 residues. CDR3 DNA: TGTGCCAGTAGTGCTGATCCTGGGACAGGCACTAACTATGGCTACACCTTC. It specifies CASSADPGTGTNYGYTF.

The rearrangement joins TRBV5-4 to TRBJ1-2; D is unclear. The germline gives CDR1 SGHNT, CDR2 YYREEE (reference sequence). This CDR3 is 17 amino acids long. The V gene lost 4 bases and the J gene lost 5 bases, with 24 bases spanning the gap. The CDR3 is CASSRSAFVRNPYGYTF. CDR3 nucleotides: TGTGCCAGCAGCCGATCCGCCTTCGTACGAAACCCATATGGCTACACCTTC.

The chain has TRBV4-1 and TRBJ1-6; no clear D. Trimming removed 1 base at V and 3 bases at J, with 7 bases between. The CDR3 runs to 15 residues. Germline loops: CDR1 MGHRA, CDR2 YSYEKL. CDR3 sequence: CASSQGPNYNSPLHF. CDR3 nucleotides: TGCGCCAGCAGCCAAGGGCCGAACTATAATTCACCCCTCCACTTT.

The chain employs TRBV7-3 and TRBJ2-3; 10 positions agree with TRBD2. Per the germline V gene, CDR1 is SGHTA and CDR2 is FQGTGA. The V and J ends lost 4 bases and 2 bases, in that order; junction bases with no gene match: 6. The CDR3 runs 16 residues. In nucleotides, the CDR3 is TGTGCCAGCAGCTCACTAGCGGGAAGAACCACAGATACGCAGTATTTT. It specifies CASSSLAGRTTDTQYF.

This chain joins TRBV18 and TRBJ2-7, with D possibly matching TRBD1 (7 bases). The CDR3 length is 14 residues. V lost 2 bases to trimming and J lost 6 bases, with 14 bases between them. Germline CDR1 and CDR2: KGHSH and LQKENI. CDR3 bases: TGTGCCAGCTCACCAGGCGGAGGGGGCGGCGAGCAGTACTTC. The encoded protein is CASSPGGGGGEQYF.

The chain carries TRBV19 and TRBJ2-3; D gene ambiguous. Germline V gives CDR1 LNHDA, CDR2 SQIVND (reference sequence). Trimming took 7 bases from V and 5 from J, leaving 7 bases between them. The CDR3 extends over 11 amino acids. Written as DNA, the CDR3 is TGTGCCAGTACGGGCCGAGATACGCAGTATTTT. This codes for CASTGRDTQYF.

The chain has TRBV27 and TRBJ2-2, with 8 bases identical to TRBD1. CDR1 and CDR2 from the germline V gene are MNHEY and SMNVEV (reference sequence). This CDR3 has 14 amino acids. J was trimmed by 6 bases and V by 1 base; bases with no gene match: 1. The CDR3 sequence: CASSLLQGAGELFF. The CDR3 bases are TGTGCCAGCAGTTTATTACAGGGGGCCGGGGAGCTGTTTTTT.

V gene TRBV9 combines with J gene TRBJ1-4, with a weak D call TRBD1 (5 bases). This CDR3 spans 17 amino acids. Trimming left V 1 base short and J 3 bases short, with 16 bases between. Germline CDR1 is SGDLS and CDR2 is YYNGEE. The CDR3 reads CASSVTHNRLSNEKLFF. Here the CDR3 DNA reads TGTGCCAGCAGCGTAACCCACAACAGGCTCTCTAATGAAAAACTGTTTTTT.

This clone was found a few times. Other DNA sequences within the sample encode an identical CDR3. The rearrangement uses TRBV5-1 and TRBJ2-1, with D perhaps matching TRBD2 (6 bases). CDR3 length: 16 residues. The germline CDR1 and CDR2 sequences are SGHRS and YFSETQ. The ends were cut back, 4 bases at V and 0 bases at J, with 14 bases in the middle. CDR3 sequence reads: CASSHRQTSSYNEQFF. Here the CDR3 DNA reads TGCGCCAGCAGCCACCGACAGACTAGCTCCTACAATGAGCAGTTCTTC.

The chain links TRBV28 to TRBJ2-5; a weak D match, TRBD2 (7 bases). The J call may not be correct, given that the DNA end is closer to TRBJ2-7. Germline V gene data show CDR1 as MDHEN and CDR2 as SYDVKM. The CDR3 is 16 amino acids. This CDR3 is CASSPRGAGTQYEQYF. CDR3 DNA sequence: TGTGCCAGCAGTCCCAGGGGAGCGGGGACCCAATACGAGCAGTACTTC.

In DNA form, the CDR3 reads TGCGCCAGCAGTAAGAAGACAGGGGACCAAGAGACCCAGTACTTC. Encoded protein: CASSKKTGDQETQYF. This chain joins TRBV5-1 and TRBJ2-5; the match to TRBD1 covers 8 bases. The CDR3 totals 15 residues. Trimming removed 5 bases from V and 0 bases from J; junction bases left unmatched: 6. Looked up from germline, CDR1 is SGHRS and CDR2 is YFSETQ.

The chain links TRBV30 to TRBJ1-2; 9 nucleotides align to TRBD1. Germline loops: CDR1 GTSNPN, CDR2 SVGIG (reference sequence). With V trimmed by 7 bases and J by 0 bases, 12 bases remained unmatched. The CDR3 consists of 16 residues. CDR3 coding DNA: TGTGCCTTTTTCCGGGACAGGGCCTACTCTAACTATGGCTACACCTTC. Translation gives CAFFRDRAYSNYGYTF.

The rearrangement uses TRBV11-3 and TRBJ1-1, with TRBD1 identical over 7 bases. Looked up from germline, CDR1 is SGHNT and CDR2 is YENEEA. The CDR3 loop spans 16 amino acids. With V trimmed by 4 bases and J by 1 base, 9 bases remained unmatched. The CDR3 bases are TGTGCCAGCAGCTCAGGGGAGACAGGGAAGAACACTGAAGCTTTCTTT. Protein sequence: CASSSGETGKNTEAFF. Drawing the rest from reference TRBV11-3 and TRBJ1-1, the complete variable domain is EAGVVQSPRYKIIEKKQPVAFWCNPISGHNTLYWYLQNLGQGPELLIRYENEEAVDDSQLPKDRFSAERLKGVDSTLKIQPAELGDSAVYLCASSSGETGKNTEAFFGQGTRLTVV.

In the case of this clone: This specimen includes other DNA sequences encoding the same CDR3. The chain is built from TRBV18 and TRBJ2-3; 8 bases are a match to TRBD2. Per germline, CDR1 KGHSH and CDR2 LQKENI. The trim removed 3 bases at V and 0 bases at J, leaving 2 bases unmatched. This CDR3 region has 15 residues. This CDR3 reads CASSPSGTSTDTQYF. CDR3 DNA: TGTGCCAGCTCACCTAGCGGGACTAGCACAGATACGCAGTATTTT.